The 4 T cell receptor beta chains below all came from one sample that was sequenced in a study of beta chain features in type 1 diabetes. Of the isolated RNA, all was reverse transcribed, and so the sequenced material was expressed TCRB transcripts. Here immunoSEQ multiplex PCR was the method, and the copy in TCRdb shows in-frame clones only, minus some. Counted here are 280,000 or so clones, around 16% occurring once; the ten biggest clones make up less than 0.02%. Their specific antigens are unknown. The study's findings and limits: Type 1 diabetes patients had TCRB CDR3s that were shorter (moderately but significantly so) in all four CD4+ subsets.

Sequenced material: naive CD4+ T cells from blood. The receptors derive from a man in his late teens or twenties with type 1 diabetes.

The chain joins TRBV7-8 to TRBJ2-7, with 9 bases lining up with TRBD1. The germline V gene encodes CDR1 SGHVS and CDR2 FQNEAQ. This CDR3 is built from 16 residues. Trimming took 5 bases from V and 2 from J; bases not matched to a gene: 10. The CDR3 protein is CASSPLPGTGPYEQYF. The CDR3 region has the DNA TGTGCCAGCAGCCCATTACCCGGGACAGGGCCCTACGAGCAGTACTTC. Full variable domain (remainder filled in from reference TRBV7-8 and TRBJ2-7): GAGVSQSPRYKVAKRGQDVALRCDPISGHVSLFWYQQALGQGPEFLTYFQNEAQLDKSGLPSDRFFAERPEGSVSTLKIQRTQQEDSAVYLCASSPLPGTGPYEQYFGPGTRLTVT.

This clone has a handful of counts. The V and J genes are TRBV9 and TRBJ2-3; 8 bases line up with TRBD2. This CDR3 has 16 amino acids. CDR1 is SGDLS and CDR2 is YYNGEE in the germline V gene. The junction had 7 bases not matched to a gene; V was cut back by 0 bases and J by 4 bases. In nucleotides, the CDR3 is TGTGCCAGCAGCGTAGAGAGGCGGGGGGCCTCAGATACGCAGTATTTT. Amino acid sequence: CASSVERRGASDTQYF.

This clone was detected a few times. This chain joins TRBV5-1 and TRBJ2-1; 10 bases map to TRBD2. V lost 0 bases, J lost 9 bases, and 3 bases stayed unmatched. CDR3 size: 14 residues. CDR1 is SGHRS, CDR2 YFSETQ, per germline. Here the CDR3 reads CASSLASGSGEQFF. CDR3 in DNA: TGCGCCAGCAGCTTGGCTAGCGGGAGTGGTGAGCAGTTCTTC. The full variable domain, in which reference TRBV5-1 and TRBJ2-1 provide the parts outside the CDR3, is KAGVTQTPRYLIKTRGQQVTLSCSPISGHRSVSWYQQTPGQGLQFLFEYFSETQRNKGNFPGRFSGRQFSNSRSEMNVSTLELGDSALYLCASSLASGSGEQFFGPGTRLTVL.

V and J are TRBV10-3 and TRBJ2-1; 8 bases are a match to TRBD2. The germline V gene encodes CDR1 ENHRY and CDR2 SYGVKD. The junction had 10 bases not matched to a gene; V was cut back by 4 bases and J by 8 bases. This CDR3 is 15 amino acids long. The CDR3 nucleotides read TGTGCCATCAGTGCCTCTACGGGAGGGGACTATGAGCAGTTCTTC. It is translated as CAISASTGGDYEQFF.